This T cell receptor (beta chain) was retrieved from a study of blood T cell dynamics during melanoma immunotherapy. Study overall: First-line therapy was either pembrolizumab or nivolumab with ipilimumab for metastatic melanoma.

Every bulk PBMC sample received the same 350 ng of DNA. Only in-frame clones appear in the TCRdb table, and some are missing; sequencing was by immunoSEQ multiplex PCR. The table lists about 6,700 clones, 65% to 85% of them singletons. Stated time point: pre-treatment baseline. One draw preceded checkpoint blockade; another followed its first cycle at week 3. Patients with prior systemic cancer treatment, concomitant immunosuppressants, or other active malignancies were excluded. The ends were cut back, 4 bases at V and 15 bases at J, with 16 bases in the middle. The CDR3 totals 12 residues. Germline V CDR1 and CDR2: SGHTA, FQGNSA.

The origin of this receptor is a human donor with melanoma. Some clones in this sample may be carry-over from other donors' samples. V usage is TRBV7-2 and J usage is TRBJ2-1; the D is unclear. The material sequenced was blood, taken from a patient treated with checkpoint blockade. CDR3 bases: TGTGCCAGCAGCTCGAGGACCTCAACTGCGTTCTTC. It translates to CASSSRTSTAFF.